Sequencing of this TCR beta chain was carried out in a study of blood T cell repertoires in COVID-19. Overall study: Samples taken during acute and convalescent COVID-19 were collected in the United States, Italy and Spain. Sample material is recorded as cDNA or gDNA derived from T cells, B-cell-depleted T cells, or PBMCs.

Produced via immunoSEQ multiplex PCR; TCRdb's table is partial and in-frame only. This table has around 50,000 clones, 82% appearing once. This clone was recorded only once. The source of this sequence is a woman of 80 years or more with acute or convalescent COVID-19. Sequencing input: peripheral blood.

The CDR3 bases are TGTGCCAGCAGCCTCTCAACTAGCTCGGATGAGCAGTTCTTC. Its protein is CASSLSTSSDEQFF. The genes are TRBV7-9 and TRBJ2-1, with D perhaps matching TRBD2 (6 bases). This CDR3 contains 14 residues. CDR1 and CDR2 from the germline V gene are SEHNR and FQNEAQ (reference sequence). Trimming took off 5 bases at V and 8 bases at J, with 16 bases between the two ends.